This TCR beta chain came from a study of T cells after yellow fever vaccination. TCRdb re-derived calls from the 5' RACE reads in MiXCR, one entry per CDR3 protein. The data show roughly 300,000 distinct CDR3 sequences, less than 9.5% seen once. Deletions cut 3 bases from V and 1 base from J, with 16 bases between. Germline V gene sequence: CDR1 SGHVS, CDR2 FQNEAQ. There are 16 residues in the CDR3. This sequence originates from a young man who received the YFV17D yellow fever vaccine. Sample: PBMCs, taken about 49 days after the first yellow fever vaccination. This chain uses TRBV7-8 with TRBJ2-7, with D perhaps TRBD1 or TRBD2 (6 bases each). In DNA, the CDR3 is TGTGCCAGCAGCTTGGGGGGCGGGGCGGGGTCCTACGAGCAGTACGTC. Its protein product is CASSLGGGAGSYEQYV.